This T cell receptor beta chain was identified during a study of blood T cell repertoires in COVID-19 (dated by TCRdb to 2018 to 2020). In terms of the full investigation: Samples covering the acute and convalescent phases of COVID-19 were provided by collaborators in the United States, Italy and Spain. The prospective study material was composed of cDNA or gDNA derived from T cells, B-cell-depleted T cells, or PBMCs. The dataset comprised deeply sampled blood TCRbeta repertoires from subjects exposed to, actively infected with, or recovered from COVID-19. The repertoires were released in a freely available public database intended as a resource for research on the immune response to SARS-CoV-2. The samples were drawn from the first 160 participants of the ongoing ImmuneRACE study and from some 1,300 subjects provided by 6 global collaborators. A de-identified subject ID, COVID-19 status, age in years and sex were almost always included in the sample metadata. HLA class I and class II types, where available, came from metadata supplied by the sample provider rather than from assay-based typing. Beyond this particular receptor, the publication reports: Clinical and demographic metadata were provided uncurated, with the amount varying by source and participant.

Notes on this clone: It has no known antigen specificity. Base qualities are not recorded, but no much larger clone differs from it by a single base.

Participants in the prospective study were aged about 18 to 90 years, lived in under 30 United States geographic areas, and enrolled through a virtual design. Cohort assignment in the prospective study relied on participant-reported clinical history from a screening survey and a study questionnaire. Recovered participants in ImmuneRACE Cohort 3 were defined as having two consecutive negative NP/OP PCR tests, clearance from a healthcare professional, or resolution of symptoms. In the prospective study, mobile phlebotomists collected whole blood, serum and a nasopharyngeal or oropharyngeal swab from each participant. Participants in the prospective study had the option to provide additional blood draws and questionnaires over an approximately 2-month period. Before DNA extraction, blood samples from the prospective study were shipped at room temperature or frozen. TCRbeta CDR3 regions were amplified from genomic DNA by means of the immunoSEQ Assay, a bias-controlled multiplex PCR. Turning to the authors' computational methods: The number of nucleated cells in each sample was estimated from the amplification of reference gene primers within the assay. To quantify the absolute abundance of each unique TCRbeta CDR3 rearrangement, sequence reads were collapsed and filtered. Productive Simpson clonality was computed per sample as the square root of Simpson's diversity index over productive rearrangements. TCRdb holds this immuneACCESS table with in-frame rearrangements only. Some clones are missing; in checked studies, unresolved V genes explain under half, and the rest has no known cause. The V and J calls and clone size were taken over from that table, and D and trimming were inferred from the DNA. For this sample there are roughly 330,000 clones; more than 70% appear just once. 5.3% of the sample rests with the top ten.

Trimming removed 2 bases from V and 4 bases from J, leaving 14 bases between the germline ends. CDR1 and CDR2 (SGHVS, FNYEAQ) derive from the germline V gene. Counted from cysteine to phenylalanine, this CDR3 has 15 amino acids. Of all the DNA, just the CDR3 is kept, 45 bases in frame from base 1. The source material was PBMCs or T cells enriched from blood (not recorded which). The chain links TRBV7-6 with TRBJ1-1; tentative D gene TRBD1, with 6 bases matching. The TCR sequence derives from a woman aged 25 to 39 who had recovered from COVID-19. The CDR3 reads CASSLQGGVGTEAFF. The bases read TGTGCCAGCAGCTTACAAGGGGGGGTGGGCACTGAAGCTTTCTTT. Here the CDR3 is joined to the reference TRBV7-6 and TRBJ1-1 genes, and the full variable domain is: GAGVSQSPRYKVTKRGQDVALRCDPISGHVSLYWYRQALGQGPEFLTYFNYEAQQDKSGLPNDRFSAERPEGSISTLTIQRTEQRDSAMYRCASSLQGGVGTEAFFGQGTRLTVV.